The clone carrying this T cell receptor (beta chain) was detected once. Resections took place in Japan or China from 2014 to 2017. After pathologic assessment, macro-dissection selected premalignant or tumor cells for extraction. These data are taken from a study of immune evolution from preneoplasia to lung adenocarcinoma. The assay was immunoSEQ multiplex PCR, and TCRdb's table has in-frame clones only and misses some. This repertoire shows 7,500 to 10,000 clones, roughly three quarters found once; its top ten account for about 12%. The CDR3 has 14 amino acids. Germline CDR1 LNHDA, CDR2 SQIVND (reference sequence). Trimming took 5 bases from V and 6 from J, leaving 17 bases between them.

The sequenced sample consisted of FFPE lung adenocarcinoma in situ tissue. The chain joins TRBV19 to TRBJ2-7, with D perhaps matching TRBD1 (6 bases). The sequence derives from an older person with lung adenocarcinoma. The CDR3: CASSRDNRDSEQYF. The CDR3 DNA follows: TGTGCCAGTAGTCGAGATAACAGGGATTCCGAGCAGTACTTC.